The rows below give T cell receptor beta chains drawn from one sample of a study of blood T cell repertoires in COVID-19. TCRdb's table, derived via immunoSEQ multiplex PCR, lists solely in-frame clones and lacks some. Of about 230,000 clones listed, over 75% are singletons. Sequencing was performed on peripheral blood. The receptors come from a man aged 45-65 years with COVID-19, enrolled during active disease. The CDR3 runs from the conserved cysteine through the conserved F or W. The D gene is left open where the match is weak. The size entry is marked missing in some rows and otherwise reads once, few, many or a size class.

V	J	size	D	DNA	CDR3
TRBV6-5	TRBJ1-4	-	-	TGTGCCAGCAAAAGGGGGGGTAATGAAAAACTGTTTTTT	CASKRGGNEKLFF
TRBV7-2	TRBJ1-2	once	-	TGTGCCAGCAGCCCCAAAGCAGGGTCAATCTATGGCTACACCTTC	CASSPKAGSIYGYTF
TRBV2	TRBJ2-3	-	TRBD2	TGTGCCAGCAGTCTAGCGGGGGGCAGCACAGATACGCAGTATTTT	CASSLAGGSTDTQYF
TRBV28	TRBJ2-1	-	-	TGTGCCAGCAGCCATTCCAGGGGCGGGTGGTCCTACAATGAGCAGTTCTTC	CASSHSRGGWSYNEQFF
TRBV18	TRBJ1-1	-	TRBD1	TGTGCCAGCTCACCCTCGAAGACAGGGGCCACTGAAGCTTTCTTT	CASSPSKTGATEAFF
TRBV13	TRBJ1-2	-	TRBD1	TGTGCCAGCAGCTTAGGGGCAGGGGGGCACGATGGCTACACCTTC	CASSLGAGGHDGYTF
TRBV7-2	TRBJ1-3	-	-	TGTGCCAGCAGTTCAGGGAGCGGGGGAAACACCATATATTTT	CASSSGSGGNTIYF
TRBV3-1/TRBV3-2	TRBJ2-7	-	-	TGTGCCAGCAGCCAAGCGGCAGGGATCTACGAGCAGTACTTC	CASSQAAGIYEQYF
TRBV9	TRBJ2-3	-	-	TGTGCCAGCAGCGCTACAGATACGCAGTATTTT	CASSATDTQYF
TRBV5-5	TRBJ1-1	-	-	TGTGCCAGCAGCTTGGAAGTGCAGGGGAACACTGAAGCTTTCTTT	CASSLEVQGNTEAFF
TRBV25-1	TRBJ2-7	once	TRBD2	TGTGCCAGCAGTGCGACTAGCGGCGAGCAGTACTTC	CASSATSGEQYF
TRBV25-1	TRBJ1-2	-	TRBD1	TGTGCCAGCAGGGGGACAGGGACGCGTGGCTACACCTTC	CASRGTGTRGYTF
TRBV5-1	TRBJ2-7	few	-	TGCGCCAGCAGCCCTCTGCAGGAAAGCTCCTACGAGCAGTACTTC	CASSPLQESSYEQYF
TRBV5-1	TRBJ2-7	-	-	TGCGCCAGCAGAGTGGACCCGGGATCCTACGAGCAGTACTTC	CASRVDPGSYEQYF
TRBV5-1	TRBJ2-5	-	TRBD2	TGCGCCAGCAGCACTAGCGGGAGCTCAGAGACCCAGTACTTC	CASSTSGSSETQYF
TRBV7-9	TRBJ1-1	-	-	TGTGCCAGCAGCTCATCGGGAGGAATGAACACTGAAGCTTTCTTT	CASSSSGGMNTEAFF
TRBV6-6	TRBJ2-3	-	TRBD2	TGTGCCAGCATTATAGCGGGAGGGGGGGATACGCAGTATTTT	CASIIAGGGDTQYF
TRBV28	TRBJ2-3	-	TRBD2	TGTGCCAGCAGTTTACCCGGGACTAGCGGACCCACAGATACGCAGTATTTT	CASSLPGTSGPTDTQYF
TRBV14	TRBJ1-1	once	TRBD1	TGTGCCAGCAGCCAAGTAACAGGGGGCAACACTGAAGCTTTCTTT	CASSQVTGGNTEAFF